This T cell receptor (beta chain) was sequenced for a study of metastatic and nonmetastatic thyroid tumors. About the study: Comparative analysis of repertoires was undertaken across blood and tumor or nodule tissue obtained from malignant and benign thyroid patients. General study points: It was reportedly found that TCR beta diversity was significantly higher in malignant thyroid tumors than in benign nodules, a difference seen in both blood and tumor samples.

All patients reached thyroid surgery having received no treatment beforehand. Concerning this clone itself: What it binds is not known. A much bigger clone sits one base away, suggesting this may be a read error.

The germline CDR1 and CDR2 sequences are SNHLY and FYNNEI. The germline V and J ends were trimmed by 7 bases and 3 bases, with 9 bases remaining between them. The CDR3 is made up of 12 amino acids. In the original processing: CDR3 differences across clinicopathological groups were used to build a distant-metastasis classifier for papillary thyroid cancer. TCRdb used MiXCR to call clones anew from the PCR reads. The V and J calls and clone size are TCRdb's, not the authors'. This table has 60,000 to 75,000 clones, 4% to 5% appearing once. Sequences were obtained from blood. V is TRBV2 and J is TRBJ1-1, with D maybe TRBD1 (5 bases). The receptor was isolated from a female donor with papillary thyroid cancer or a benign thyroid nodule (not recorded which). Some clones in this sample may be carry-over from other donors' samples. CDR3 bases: TGTGCCAGCAAGATAGGGGACACTGAAGCTTTCTTT. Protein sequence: CASKIGDTEAFF.